This T cell receptor beta chain is from a study of shared clonotypes between healthy human individuals. Only in-frame clones appear in the TCRdb table, and some are missing; sequencing was by immunoSEQ multiplex PCR. The sample records about 550,000 clones, around 95% being singletons. CDR3 length: 15 amino acids. Germline CDR1 reads LNHNV; CDR2 reads YYDKDF (reference sequence). Trimming cost V 0 bases and J 2 bases, with 8 bases left between them. CD45RO-negative cells were positively selected for CCR7, leaving out terminally differentiated effector memory CD45RA+ cells. The chain combines TRBV15 with TRBJ1-5; D possibly corresponds to TRBD1 (6 bases). The TCR was taken from a woman in her 30s in good health. The specimen sequenced was naive CD8+ T cells sorted from blood. DNA of the CDR3: TGTGCCACCAGCAGAGATGGGGGGCGCAATCAGCCCCAGCATTTT. This codes for CATSRDGGRNQPQHF.